These T cell receptor beta chains were read from a single sample in a study of OX40 agonist ivuxolimab in advanced cancers. Assay: immunoSEQ multiplex PCR; the TCRdb copy retains only in-frame clones and omits some. This table has roughly 90,000 clones, under 95% appearing once. The sequencing used CD4+ or CD8+ T cells sorted from blood, collected in a trial of the OX40 agonist ivuxolimab. The receptors shown here come from an adult with an advanced solid tumor such as melanoma, head and neck, liver or kidney cancer. The CDR3 runs from the conserved cysteine through the conserved F or W. The D gene is left open where the match is weak. Clone size is given for some rows only: seen once, a few or many times, or a class if the clone is expanded.

abundance	j_gene	v_gene	len	d_gene	CDR3nt	CDR3aa
once	TRBJ2-7	TRBV7-3	16	-	TGTGCCAGCAGCGCACCGGGACGCCGGGGGCCCTACGAGCAGTACTTC	CASSAPGRRGPYEQYF
-	TRBJ2-3	TRBV27	13	-	TGTGCCAGCAGTCTGGGACATACAGATACGCAGTATTTT	CASSLGHTDTQYF
-	TRBJ1-3	TRBV29-1	14	TRBD1	TGCAGCGTTGAGGAGGGGGCGCGTGGAAACACCATATATTTT	CSVEEGARGNTIYF
-	TRBJ2-1	TRBV19	13	-	TGTGCCAGTAGTATGGGCTCCTACAATGAGCAGTTCTTC	CASSMGSYNEQFF
once	TRBJ1-2	TRBV28	17	TRBD1	TGTGCCAGCAGTGACAGGGCGGAGGAATCGCGGGGCTATGGCTACACCTTC	CASSDRAEESRGYGYTF
-	TRBJ2-2	TRBV5-5	15	-	TGTGCCAGCAGCTTGACAGGGTATAACACCGGGGAGCTGTTTTTT	CASSLTGYNTGELFF
-	TRBJ2-7	TRBV28	16	-	TGTGCCAGCAGTTTAAATCAGGCGGCTAGCTCCTACGAGCAGTACTTC	CASSLNQAASSYEQYF
-	TRBJ2-1	TRBV4-1	16	TRBD2	TGCGCCAGCAGCCAAGAAACGCGAACGGGGGGGGATGAGCAGTTCTTC	CASSQETRTGGDEQFF
-	TRBJ2-7	TRBV5-4	16	TRBD2	TGTGCCAGCAGCTGGAGGACTAGCGGGTTCGCCTACGAGCAGTACTTC	CASSWRTSGFAYEQYF
-	TRBJ1-1	TRBV7-9	12	-	TGTGCCAGCAGCTTACCGGGGACTGAAGCTTTCTTT	CASSLPGTEAFF
-	TRBJ2-7	TRBV19	15	-	TGTGCCAGTAGGCCGAGACAGTCACGCTCCTACGAGCAGTACTTC	CASRPRQSRSYEQYF
-	TRBJ2-7	TRBV7-3	13	-	TGTGCCAGCAGCTTAACGATCAGGGACGAGCAGTACTTC	CASSLTIRDEQYF
-	TRBJ2-7	TRBV10-3	14	TRBD1	TGTGCCATCAAGTTCGGGACAGGGTTGTACGAGCAGTACTTC	CAIKFGTGLYEQYF
-	TRBJ1-2	TRBV6-1	14	-	TGTGCCAGCGGCTCGGACACTTTCCTCTATGGCTACACCTTC	CASGSDTFLYGYTF
-	TRBJ2-2	TRBV30	16	-	TGTGCCTGGAGTGTACGGAACCCCACCTCAACCGGGGAGCTGTTTTTT	CAWSVRNPTSTGELFF
-	TRBJ2-7	TRBV7-9	13	-	TGTGCCAGCAGCTCAGGAACTCTGAACGAGCAGTACTTC	CASSSGTLNEQYF
-	TRBJ2-7	TRBV6-5	13	TRBD2	TGTGCCAGCAGCCTAGCGGAGTCCTACGAGCAGTACTTC	CASSLAESYEQYF
-	TRBJ2-7	TRBV6-6	15	-	TGTGCCAGCAGTTACCAGGGGATCTGGGTCCACGAGCAGTACTTC	CASSYQGIWVHEQYF
-	TRBJ2-5	TRBV4-2	17	TRBD2	TGTGCCAGCAGCCAAGATGTGGCTAGCGGGAGGGAAGAGACCCAGTACTTC	CASSQDVASGREETQYF
-	TRBJ2-7	TRBV5-8	15	TRBD2	TGTGCCAGCAGCTTGGGCCTAGCGGGAGTCTACGAGCAGTACTTC	CASSLGLAGVYEQYF
-	TRBJ2-7	TRBV29-1	14	TRBD1	TGCAGCGTGCGCACTGGACAGGGGATCTACGAGCAGTACTTC	CSVRTGQGIYEQYF
-	TRBJ2-3	TRBV5-1	14	TRBD2	TGCGCCAGCCAGAGGACTAGCGGCTCAGATACGCAGTATTTT	CASQRTSGSDTQYF
-	TRBJ1-5	TRBV27	14	TRBD1	TGTGCCAGCAGGCAGACAGGGGGCAATCAGCCCCAGCATTTT	CASRQTGGNQPQHF
once	TRBJ2-7	TRBV27	13	TRBD1	TGTGCCAGCAGCCTCGACAGGGGGATCGAGCAGTACTTC	CASSLDRGIEQYF
-	TRBJ1-3	TRBV7-6	16	-	TGTGCCAGCAGCTTAGTACCGGGAAGCTCTGGAAACACCATATATTTT	CASSLVPGSSGNTIYF
-	TRBJ2-1	TRBV7-9	12	-	TGTGCCAGCAGCGCCTTCCTAGGGACGCAGTTCTTC	CASSAFLGTQFF